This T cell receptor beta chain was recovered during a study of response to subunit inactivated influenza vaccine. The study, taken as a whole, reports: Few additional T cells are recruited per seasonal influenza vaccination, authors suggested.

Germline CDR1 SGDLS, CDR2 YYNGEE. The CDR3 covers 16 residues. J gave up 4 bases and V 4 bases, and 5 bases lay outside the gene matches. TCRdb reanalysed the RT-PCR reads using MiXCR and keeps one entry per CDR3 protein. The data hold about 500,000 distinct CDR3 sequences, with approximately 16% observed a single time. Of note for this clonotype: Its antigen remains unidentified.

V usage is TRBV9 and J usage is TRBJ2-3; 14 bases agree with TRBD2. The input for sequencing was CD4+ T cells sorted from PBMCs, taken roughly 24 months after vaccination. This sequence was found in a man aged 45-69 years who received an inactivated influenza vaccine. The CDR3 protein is CASSSTSGRAADTQYF. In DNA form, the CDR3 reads TGTGCCAGCAGCTCGACTAGCGGGAGGGCCGCAGATACGCAGTATTTT.